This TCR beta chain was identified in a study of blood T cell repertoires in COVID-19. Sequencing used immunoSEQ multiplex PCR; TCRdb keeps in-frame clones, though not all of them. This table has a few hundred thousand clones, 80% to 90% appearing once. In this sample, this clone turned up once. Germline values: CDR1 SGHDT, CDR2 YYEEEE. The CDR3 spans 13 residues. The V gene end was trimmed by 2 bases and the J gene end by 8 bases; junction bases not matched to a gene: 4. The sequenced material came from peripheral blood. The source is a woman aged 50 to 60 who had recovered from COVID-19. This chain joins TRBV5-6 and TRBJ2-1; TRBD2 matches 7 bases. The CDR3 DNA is TGTGCCAGCAGCTTTGGGAGGGCCTATGAGCAGTTCTTC. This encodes CASSFGRAYEQFF.